The 22 T cell receptor beta chains given below trace back to one sample, sequenced in a study of Graves' ophthalmopathy and Graves' hyperthyroidism. TCR beta CDR3 regions were amplified from RNA transcripts. Scientists carried out first-round RT-PCR using HTBI primers and then a second-round multiplex PCR. From the multiplex PCR reads, TCRdb called clonotypes with MiXCR, one entry per CDR3 protein. The data hold about 410,000 distinct CDR3 sequences, with about 16% observed a single time. Sequencing input: peripheral blood. The receptors originated from a woman in her late teens or twenties with Graves' ophthalmopathy.

The rearrangement links TRBV11-2 to TRBJ1-5; no definite D call. The V end lost 5 bases, the J end lost 4 bases, and 9 bases lay between the germline ends. Germline loops: CDR1 SGHAT, CDR2 FQNNGV. This CDR3 is 13 amino acids long. CDR3 DNA: TGTGCCAGCAGCGCTGACGGAAATCAGCCCCAGCATTTT. This translates into CASSADGNQPQHF. Full variable domain (remainder filled in from reference TRBV11-2 and TRBJ1-5): EAGVAQSPRYKIIEKRQSVAFWCNPISGHATLYWYQQILGQGPKLLIQFQNNGVVDDSQLPKDRFSAERLKGVDSTLKIQPAKLEDSAVYLCASSADGNQPQHFGDGTRLSIL.

This clonotype was observed many times. The chain is built from TRBV12-3 or TRBV12-4 and TRBJ2-7; maybe TRBD2 (5 bases). V was clipped by 3 bases and J by 3 bases, with 6 bases between them. The CDR3 has 12 residues. The CDR3 nucleotides read TGTGCCAGCAGTTTCCGGGACTACGAGCAGTACTTC. Translation: CASSFRDYEQYF.

In its sample, this clonotype was seen many times. Here the CDR3 reads CASSRDVEETQYF. CDR3 DNA sequence: TGTGCCAGCAGCAGGGATGTAGAAGAGACCCAGTACTTC. The rearrangement links TRBV12-3 or TRBV12-4 to TRBJ2-5; a possible D gene is TRBD1 (5 bases). V lost 6 bases to trimming and J lost 3 bases, with 11 bases between them. The CDR3 loop spans 13 amino acids.

The table lists this clonotype with many counts. J is TRBJ2-7 and V is TRBV29-1; D might be TRBD2 (5 bases). There are 13 residues in the CDR3. V was clipped by 1 base and J by 4 bases, with 11 bases between them. Germline V lookup: CDR1 SQVTM, CDR2 ANQGSEA. The CDR3 sequence is CSVEAGSPYEQYF. CDR3 coding DNA: TGCAGCGTTGAAGCGGGATCGCCTTACGAGCAGTACTTC.

This clonotype occurred once. The chain uses TRBV28 and TRBJ1-1; D gene uncertain. The CDR3 loop spans 14 amino acids. Trimming shortened V by 2 bases and J by 1 base, and 8 bases separated the two germline ends. Germline V lookup: CDR1 MDHEN, CDR2 SYDVKM. The CDR3 reads CASSLIVSNTEAFF. The CDR3, as DNA: TGTGCCAGCAGTTTAATCGTATCGAACACTGAAGCTTTCTTT.

This clonotype was counted ten times or more. The rearrangement joins TRBV6-4 to TRBJ2-6, with 7 bases matching TRBD1. V shed 6 bases, J shed 1 base, and the junction held 15 bases outside the gene matches. The CDR3 spans 19 residues. The germline gives CDR1 MRHNA, CDR2 SNTAGT. The CDR3 nucleotides read TGTGCCAGCAGCTGGGTCCCCGGGACAGACTTGTCTGGGGCCAACGTCCTGACTTTC. This codes for CASSWVPGTDLSGANVLTF.

In this sample, this clonotype turned up many times. This chain uses TRBV4-2 with TRBJ1-2, with D unclear. Trimming shortened V by 3 bases and J by 5 bases, and 7 bases separated the two germline ends. In germline, CDR1 is LGHNA, CDR2 YNFKEQ. CDR3 size: 12 residues. The CDR3 loop reads CASSQSEYGYTF. The CDR3 coding sequence is TGTGCCAGCAGCCAGTCTGAGTATGGCTACACCTTC.

The chain combines TRBV30 with TRBJ1-1; maybe TRBD1 (5 bases). This CDR3 is 14 amino acids long. V dropped 6 bases and J dropped 5 bases, with 19 bases sitting between them. Germline V gene data show CDR1 as GTSNPN and CDR2 as SVGIG (reference sequence). CDR3 in amino acids: CACYITGGGTEAFF. CDR3 DNA sequence: TGTGCCTGCTATATAACAGGTGGTGGGACTGAAGCTTTCTTT.

This clonotype was seen ten or more times. The CDR3 region has the DNA TGTGCCTGGACCCGACGCCGGGAAGCTTTCTTT. Protein sequence: CAWTRRREAFF. The chain recombines TRBV30 with TRBJ1-1, with D hard to call. Trimming removed 4 bases at V and 8 bases at J, with 11 bases between. CDR3 length equals 11 residues. The V gene's germline CDR1 is GTSNPN and CDR2 SVGIG (reference sequence). Using reference TRBV30 and TRBJ1-1 for the parts outside the CDR3, the full variable domain is SQTIHQWPATLVQPVGSPLSLECTVEGTSNPNLYWYRQAAGRGLQLLFYSVGIGQISSEVPQNLSASRPQDRQFILSSKKLLLSDSGFYLCAWTRRREAFFGQGTRLTVV.

This clonotype came up many times. The V and J genes are TRBV11-2 and TRBJ2-7; 7 bases align to TRBD1. The germline CDR1 and CDR2 sequences are SGHAT and FQNNGV. The V segment lost 1 base and the J segment 2 bases; nucleotides outside the gene matches: 5. This CDR3 is built from 15 residues. CDR3 coding DNA: TGTGCCAGCAGCTTAGGGCAGGGGGAAGCCTACGAGCAGTACTTC. It specifies CASSLGQGEAYEQYF.

The chain carries TRBV15 and TRBJ1-1, with D uncertain. The V gene lost 7 bases and the J gene lost 1 base, with 7 bases spanning the gap. CDR3 length: 12 residues. The germline gives CDR1 LNHNV, CDR2 YYDKDF (reference sequence). The CDR3 here is CATTLGNTEAFF. The CDR3 DNA reads as TGTGCCACCACCCTGGGGAACACTGAAGCTTTCTTT.

This clonotype was found a few times. CDR3 sequence reads: CASSPVGGWETQYF. For the CDR3, the DNA is TGTGCCAGCAGTCCCGTCGGGGGGTGGGAGACCCAGTACTTC. The rearrangement links TRBV12-3 or TRBV12-4 to TRBJ2-5; TRBD2 aligns across 7 bases. The CDR3 covers 14 residues. Losses at the gene ends were 5 bases for V and 5 bases for J; bases not matched to a gene: 8.

This clonotype was recorded many times. J is TRBJ2-2 and V is TRBV11-2; D is possibly TRBD2 (6 bases). The V gene lost 0 bases and the J gene lost 4 bases, with 15 bases spanning the gap. Germline CDR1 reads SGHAT; CDR2 reads FQNNGV. This CDR3 has 17 residues. CDR3 in amino acids: CASSLELGGSGTGELFF. The DNA of the CDR3 is TGTGCCAGCAGCTTAGAGTTGGGGGGATCGGGCACCGGGGAGCTGTTTTTT.

Only a few counts were recorded for this clonotype. The chain joins TRBV12-3 or TRBV12-4 to TRBJ1-1, with a weak D call TRBD1 (6 bases). V lost 6 bases to trimming and J lost 0 bases, with 14 bases between them. The CDR3 runs to 15 residues. Written as DNA, the CDR3 is TGTGCCAGCAGCCGAAACAGGGCCCTGAACACTGAAGCTTTCTTT. Translating gives CASSRNRALNTEAFF.

Ten or more counts support this clonotype. The gene calls are TRBV7-8 and TRBJ2-5, with 9 bases identical to TRBD1. The junction had 13 bases not matched to a gene; V was cut back by 1 base and J by 7 bases. Per germline, CDR1 SGHVS and CDR2 FQNEAQ. This CDR3 spans 17 amino acids. CDR3 in DNA: TGTGCCAGCAGCTTAGGAATCTGGGACAGGGTAATCGGGACCCAGTACTTC. Residues: CASSLGIWDRVIGTQYF. Combining the CDR3 with reference TRBV7-8 and TRBJ2-5 gives the whole variable domain GAGVSQSPRYKVAKRGQDVALRCDPISGHVSLFWYQQALGQGPEFLTYFQNEAQLDKSGLPSDRFFAERPEGSVSTLKIQRTQQEDSAVYLCASSLGIWDRVIGTQYFGPGTRLLVL.

This clonotype came up many times. The chain has TRBV4-2 and TRBJ1-1, with D perhaps TRBD1 (5 bases). Deletions cut 1 base from V and 1 base from J, with 13 bases between. CDR1 and CDR2 from the germline V gene are LGHNA and YNFKEQ. The CDR3 sequence is 16 residues long. The CDR3 here is CASSQGLGEGNTEAFF. The CDR3 region has the DNA TGTGCCAGCAGCCAAGGTTTAGGGGAGGGGAACACTGAAGCTTTCTTT.

Ten or more counts support this clonotype. The genes are TRBV6-2 or TRBV6-3 and TRBJ2-2; 10 bases fit TRBD2. Germline assignment: CDR1 MNHEY and CDR2 SVGEGT. V trimming: 6 bases; J trimming: 5 bases; junction bases outside the gene matches: 9. This CDR3 region has 16 residues. DNA for the CDR3: TGTGCCAGCAGCACGACTAGCGGGCTAGGGACCGGGGAGCTGTTTTTT. This codes for CASSTTSGLGTGELFF.

This clonotype was recorded at least ten times. In nucleotides, the CDR3 is TGTGCCAGCAGTTACGGAAGCTATGGCTACACCTTC. Translated: CASSYGSYGYTF. This sequence joins TRBV6-2 or TRBV6-3 and TRBJ1-2; unclear D gene. CDR3 length: 12 residues. V lost 2 bases and J 4 bases, leaving 5 bases between the germline ends. CDR1 MNHEY and CDR2 SVGEGT come from the germline V gene.

This clonotype was recorded at least ten times. This chain connects TRBV6-1 to TRBJ1-6; 9 bases fit TRBD1. Trimming removed 5 bases from V and 7 bases from J; junction bases left unmatched: 9. This CDR3 has 16 residues. Germline V CDR1 and CDR2: MNHNS, SASEGT. The CDR3 loop reads CASSPGDRVDNSPLHF. The CDR3 region has the DNA TGTGCCAGCAGTCCCGGGGACAGGGTCGACAATTCACCCCTCCACTTT.

This clonotype was recorded many times. CDR3 residues: CASSWGTGGAYEQYF. CDR3 in DNA: TGTGCCAGCAGCTGGGGGACAGGGGGTGCCTACGAGCAGTACTTC. The V gene is TRBV28, the J gene TRBJ2-7, with TRBD1 matching over 11 bases. With V trimmed by 6 bases and J by 2 bases, 6 bases remained unmatched. Germline V gene lookup returns CDR1 MDHEN and CDR2 SYDVKM. The CDR3 runs to 15 residues.

This clonotype was counted many times. The rearrangement uses TRBV6-5 and TRBJ1-1; D is uncertain. Germline CDR1 and CDR2: MNHEY and SVGAGI. This CDR3 contains 11 residues. Trimming took off 10 bases at V and 3 bases at J, with 9 bases between the two ends. The CDR3 DNA reads as TGTGCCACTTTGGGGTACACTGAAGCTTTCTTT. Its protein is CATLGYTEAFF.

In its sample, this clonotype was seen many times. A much larger clone differs by one base, so this may be a read error. The chain is built from TRBV6-2 or TRBV6-3 and TRBJ2-7, with D perhaps given as TRBD1 or TRBD2 (5 bases each). Trimming pared 6 bases from V and 6 bases from J, leaving 18 bases between. In germline, CDR1 is MNHEY, CDR2 SVGEGT. CDR3 length: 14 residues. The CDR3 is CASRAGSLGREQYF. For the CDR3, the DNA is TGTGCCAGCAGAGCAGGGAGTTTGGGTCGCGAGCAGTACTTC.